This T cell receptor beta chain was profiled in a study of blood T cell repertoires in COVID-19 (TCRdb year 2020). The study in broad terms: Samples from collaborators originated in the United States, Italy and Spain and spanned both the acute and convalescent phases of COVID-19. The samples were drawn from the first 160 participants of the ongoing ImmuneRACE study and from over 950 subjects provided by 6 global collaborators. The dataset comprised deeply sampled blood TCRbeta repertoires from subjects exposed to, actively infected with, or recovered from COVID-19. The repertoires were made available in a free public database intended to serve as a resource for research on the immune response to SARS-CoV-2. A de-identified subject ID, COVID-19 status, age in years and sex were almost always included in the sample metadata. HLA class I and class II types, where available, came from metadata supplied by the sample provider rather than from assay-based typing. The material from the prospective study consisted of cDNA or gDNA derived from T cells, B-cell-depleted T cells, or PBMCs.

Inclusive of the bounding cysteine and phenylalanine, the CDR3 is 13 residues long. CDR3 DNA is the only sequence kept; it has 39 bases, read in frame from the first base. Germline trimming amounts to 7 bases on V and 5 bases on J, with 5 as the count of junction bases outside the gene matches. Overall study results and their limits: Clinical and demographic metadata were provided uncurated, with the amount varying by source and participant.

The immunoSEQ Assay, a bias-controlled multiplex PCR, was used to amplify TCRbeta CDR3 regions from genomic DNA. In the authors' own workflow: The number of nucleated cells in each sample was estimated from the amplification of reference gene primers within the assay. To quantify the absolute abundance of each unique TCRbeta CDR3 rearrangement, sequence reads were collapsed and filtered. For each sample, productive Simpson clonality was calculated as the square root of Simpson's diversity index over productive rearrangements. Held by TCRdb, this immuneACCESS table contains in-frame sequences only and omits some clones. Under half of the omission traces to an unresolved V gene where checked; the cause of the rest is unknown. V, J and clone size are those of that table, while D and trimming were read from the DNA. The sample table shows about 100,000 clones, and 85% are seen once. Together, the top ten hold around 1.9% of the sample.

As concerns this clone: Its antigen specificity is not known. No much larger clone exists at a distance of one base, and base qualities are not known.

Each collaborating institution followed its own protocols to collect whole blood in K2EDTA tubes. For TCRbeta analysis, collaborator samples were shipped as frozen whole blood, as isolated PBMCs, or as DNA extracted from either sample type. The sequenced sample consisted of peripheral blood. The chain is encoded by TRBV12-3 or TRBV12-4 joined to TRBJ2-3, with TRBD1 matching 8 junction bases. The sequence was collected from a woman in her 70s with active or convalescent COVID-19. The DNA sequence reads TGTGCCAGCAATCCGGACAGGGAAGATACGCAGTATTTT. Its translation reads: CASNPDREDTQYF.